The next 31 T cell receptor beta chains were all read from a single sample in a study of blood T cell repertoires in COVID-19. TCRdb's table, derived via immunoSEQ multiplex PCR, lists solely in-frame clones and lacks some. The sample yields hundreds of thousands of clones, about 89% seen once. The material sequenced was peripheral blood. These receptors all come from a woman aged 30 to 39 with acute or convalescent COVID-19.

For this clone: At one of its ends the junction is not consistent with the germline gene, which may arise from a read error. The CDR3 DNA reads TGTGCCAGCAGCGAAGAGGGGTGGTCGTCGACAGATACGCAGTATTTT. This translates into CASSEEGWSSTDTQYF. The J gene is TRBJ2-3, the V gene TRBV6-1, with D perhaps given as TRBD1 or TRBD2 (5 bases each). The CDR3 consists of 16 residues. Germline values: CDR1 MNHNS, CDR2 SASEGT.

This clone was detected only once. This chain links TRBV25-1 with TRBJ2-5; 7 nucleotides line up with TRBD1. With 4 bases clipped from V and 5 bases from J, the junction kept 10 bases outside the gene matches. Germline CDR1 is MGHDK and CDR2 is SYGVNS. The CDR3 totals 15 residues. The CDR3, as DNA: TGTGCCAGCAGTGGACCACAGGGGCACTTGGAGACCCAGTACTTC. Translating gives CASSGPQGHLETQYF.

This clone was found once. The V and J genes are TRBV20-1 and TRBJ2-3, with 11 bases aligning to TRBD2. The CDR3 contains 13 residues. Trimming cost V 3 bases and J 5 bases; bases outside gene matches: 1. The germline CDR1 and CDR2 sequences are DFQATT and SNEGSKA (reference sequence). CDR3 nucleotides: TGCAGTGCTAGTCTAGCGGGGGGAGATACGCAGTATTTT. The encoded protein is CSASLAGGDTQYF.

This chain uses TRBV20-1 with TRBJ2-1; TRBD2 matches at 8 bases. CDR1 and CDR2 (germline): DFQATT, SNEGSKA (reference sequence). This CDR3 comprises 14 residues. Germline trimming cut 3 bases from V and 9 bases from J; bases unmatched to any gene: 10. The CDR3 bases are TGCAGTGCTAGTATTAGCGGGGTCGCCGGTGAGCAGTTCTTC. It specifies CSASISGVAGEQFF.

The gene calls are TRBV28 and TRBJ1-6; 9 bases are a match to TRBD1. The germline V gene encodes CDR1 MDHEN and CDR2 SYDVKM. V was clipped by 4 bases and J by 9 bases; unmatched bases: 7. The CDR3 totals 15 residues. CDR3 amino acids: CASSSTGQGASPLHF. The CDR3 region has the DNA TGTGCCAGCAGTTCTACGGGACAGGGTGCTTCACCCCTCCACTTT.

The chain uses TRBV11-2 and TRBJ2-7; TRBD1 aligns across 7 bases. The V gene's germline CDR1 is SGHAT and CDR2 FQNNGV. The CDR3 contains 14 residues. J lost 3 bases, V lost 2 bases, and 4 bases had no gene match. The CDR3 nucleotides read TGTGCCAGCAGCTTAAAGGGGGCGGACTACGAGCAGTACTTC. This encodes CASSLKGADYEQYF.

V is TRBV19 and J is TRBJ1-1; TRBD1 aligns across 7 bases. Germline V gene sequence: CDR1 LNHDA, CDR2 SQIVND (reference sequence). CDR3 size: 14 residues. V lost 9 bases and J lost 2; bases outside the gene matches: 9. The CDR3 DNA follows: TGTGCCAGCAGGGCCGGGACAGTTAACACTGAAGCTTTCTTT. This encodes CASRAGTVNTEAFF.

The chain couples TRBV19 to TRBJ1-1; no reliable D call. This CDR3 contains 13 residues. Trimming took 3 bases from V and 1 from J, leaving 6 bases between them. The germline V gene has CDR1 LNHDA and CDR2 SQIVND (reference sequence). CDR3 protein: CASSMSWNTEAFF. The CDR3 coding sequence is TGTGCCAGTAGTATGAGTTGGAACACTGAAGCTTTCTTT.

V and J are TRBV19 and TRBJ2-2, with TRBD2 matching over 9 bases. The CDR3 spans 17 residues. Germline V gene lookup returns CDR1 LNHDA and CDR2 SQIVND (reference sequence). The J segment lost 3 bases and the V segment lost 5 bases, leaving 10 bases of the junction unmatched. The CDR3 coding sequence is TGTGCCAGTAGTCCCCACCGCCAGCGGGGGGACACCGGGGAGCTGTTTTTT. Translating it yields CASSPHRQRGDTGELFF.

CDR3 nucleotides: TGTGCCAGCGGAGAGGGTTCGCATCCCAATTCACCCCTCCACTTT. Protein: CASGEGSHPNSPLHF. V is TRBV7-6 and J is TRBJ1-6; D uncertain. Germline V CDR1 and CDR2: SGHVS, FNYEAQ. V was shortened by 8 bases and J by 7 bases, with 18 bases between the two germline ends. This CDR3 contains 15 residues.

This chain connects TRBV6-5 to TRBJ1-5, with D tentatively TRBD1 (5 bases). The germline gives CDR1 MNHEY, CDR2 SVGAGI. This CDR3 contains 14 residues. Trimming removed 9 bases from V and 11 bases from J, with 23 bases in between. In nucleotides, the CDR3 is TGTGCCAGTGATTCTACGGCAGGTCCCAGGGCCCAGCATTTT. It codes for CASDSTAGPRAQHF.

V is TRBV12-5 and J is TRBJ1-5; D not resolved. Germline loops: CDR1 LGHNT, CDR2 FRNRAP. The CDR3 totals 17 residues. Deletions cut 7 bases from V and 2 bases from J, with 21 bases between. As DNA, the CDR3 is TGTGCTAGTGCCTCCATCATCACCCTTCAGGGCAATCAGCCCCAGCATTTT. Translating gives CASASIITLQGNQPQHF. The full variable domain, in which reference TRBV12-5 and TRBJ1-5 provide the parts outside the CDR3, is DARVTQTPRHKVTEMGQEVTMRCQPILGHNTVFWYRQTMMQGLELLAYFRNRAPLDDSGMPKDRFSAEMPDATLATLKIQPSEPRDSAVYFCASASIITLQGNQPQHFGDGTRLSIL.

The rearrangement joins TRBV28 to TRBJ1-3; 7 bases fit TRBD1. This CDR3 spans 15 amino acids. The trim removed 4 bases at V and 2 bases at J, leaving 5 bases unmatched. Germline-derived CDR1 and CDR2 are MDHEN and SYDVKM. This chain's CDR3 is CASSSEGTAGNTIYF. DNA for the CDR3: TGTGCCAGCAGTTCAGAAGGGACAGCTGGAAACACCATATATTTT. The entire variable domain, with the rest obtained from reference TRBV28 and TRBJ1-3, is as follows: DVKVTQSSRYLVKRTGEKVFLECVQDMDHENMFWYRQDPGLGLRLIYFSYDVKMKEKGDIPEGYSVSREKKERFSLILESASTNQTSMYLCASSSEGTAGNTIYFGEGSWLTVV.

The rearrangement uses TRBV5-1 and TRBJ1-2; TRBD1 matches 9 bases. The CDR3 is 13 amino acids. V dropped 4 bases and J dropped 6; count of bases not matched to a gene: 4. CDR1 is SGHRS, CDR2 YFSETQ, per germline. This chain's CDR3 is CASSGGQGNGYTF. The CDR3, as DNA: TGCGCCAGCAGCGGAGGACAGGGGAATGGCTACACCTTC.

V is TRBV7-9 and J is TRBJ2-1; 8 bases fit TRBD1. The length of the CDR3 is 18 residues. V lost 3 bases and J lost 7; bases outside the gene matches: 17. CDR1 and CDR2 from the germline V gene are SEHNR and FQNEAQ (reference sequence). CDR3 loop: CASSFPYDRQGSWNEQFF. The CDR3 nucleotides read TGTGCCAGCAGCTTTCCTTACGACCGACAGGGGTCCTGGAATGAGCAGTTCTTC. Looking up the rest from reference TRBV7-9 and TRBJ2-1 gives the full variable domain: DTGVSQNPRHKITKRGQNVTFRCDPISEHNRLYWYRQTLGQGPEFLTYFQNEAQLEKSRLLSDRFSAERPKGSFSTLEIQRTEQGDSAMYLCASSFPYDRQGSWNEQFFGPGTRLTVL.

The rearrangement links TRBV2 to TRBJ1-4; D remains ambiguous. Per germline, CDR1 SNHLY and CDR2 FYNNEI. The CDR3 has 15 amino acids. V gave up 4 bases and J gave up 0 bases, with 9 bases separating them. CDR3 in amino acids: CASSARLATNEKLFF. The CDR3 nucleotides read TGTGCCAGCAGTGCGCGCCTTGCAACTAATGAAAAACTGTTTTTT.

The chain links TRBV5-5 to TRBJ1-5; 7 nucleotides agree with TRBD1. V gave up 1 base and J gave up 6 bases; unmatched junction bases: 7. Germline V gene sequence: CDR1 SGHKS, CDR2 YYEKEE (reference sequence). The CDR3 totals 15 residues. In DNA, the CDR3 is TGTGCCAGCAGCTTGTCTAGGACAGGTGCTCAGCCCCAGCATTTT. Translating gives CASSLSRTGAQPQHF.

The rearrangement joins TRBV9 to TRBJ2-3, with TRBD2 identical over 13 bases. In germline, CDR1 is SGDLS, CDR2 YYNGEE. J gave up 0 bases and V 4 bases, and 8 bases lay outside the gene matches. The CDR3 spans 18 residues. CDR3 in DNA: TGTGCCAGCAGCTTGGGGACTAGCGGGGTAATTAGCACAGATACGCAGTATTTT. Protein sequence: CASSLGTSGVISTDTQYF.

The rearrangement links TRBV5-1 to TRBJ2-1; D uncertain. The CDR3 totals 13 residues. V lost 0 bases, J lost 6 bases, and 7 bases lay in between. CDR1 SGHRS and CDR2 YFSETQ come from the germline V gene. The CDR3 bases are TGCGCCAGCAGCTTGGTTAGCTTCAATGAGCAGTTCTTC. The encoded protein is CASSLVSFNEQFF.

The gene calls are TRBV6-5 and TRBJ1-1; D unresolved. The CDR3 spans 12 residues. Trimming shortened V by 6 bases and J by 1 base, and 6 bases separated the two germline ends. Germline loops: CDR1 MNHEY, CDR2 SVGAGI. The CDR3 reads CASRASNTEAFF. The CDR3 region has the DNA TGTGCCAGCAGGGCCTCGAACACTGAAGCTTTCTTT.

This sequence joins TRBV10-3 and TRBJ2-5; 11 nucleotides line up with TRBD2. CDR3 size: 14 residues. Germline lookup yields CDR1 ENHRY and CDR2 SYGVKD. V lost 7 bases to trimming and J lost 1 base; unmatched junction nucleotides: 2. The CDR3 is CAITSGGFQETQYF. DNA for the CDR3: TGTGCCATCACTAGCGGGGGGTTCCAAGAGACCCAGTACTTC.

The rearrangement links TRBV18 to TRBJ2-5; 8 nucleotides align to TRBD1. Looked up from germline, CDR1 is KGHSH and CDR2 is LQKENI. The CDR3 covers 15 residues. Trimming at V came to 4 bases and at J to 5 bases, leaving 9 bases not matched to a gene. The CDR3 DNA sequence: TGTGCCAGCTCACAGTCGCAGGGGGCATCGGAGACCCAGTACTTC. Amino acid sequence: CASSQSQGASETQYF.

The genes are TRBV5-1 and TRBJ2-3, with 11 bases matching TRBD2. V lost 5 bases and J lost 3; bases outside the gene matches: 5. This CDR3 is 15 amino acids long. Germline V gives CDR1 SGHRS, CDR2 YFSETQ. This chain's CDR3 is CASRASGGPTDTQYF. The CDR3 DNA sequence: TGCGCCAGCAGAGCTAGCGGGGGGCCTACAGATACGCAGTATTTT.

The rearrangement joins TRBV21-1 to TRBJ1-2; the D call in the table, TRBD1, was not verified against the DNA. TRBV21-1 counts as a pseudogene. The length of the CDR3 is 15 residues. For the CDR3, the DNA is TGTGCCAGCAGCAATAAGGGCAGGGGAGAGGAAGGCTACACCTTC. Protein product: CASSNKGRGEEGYTF.

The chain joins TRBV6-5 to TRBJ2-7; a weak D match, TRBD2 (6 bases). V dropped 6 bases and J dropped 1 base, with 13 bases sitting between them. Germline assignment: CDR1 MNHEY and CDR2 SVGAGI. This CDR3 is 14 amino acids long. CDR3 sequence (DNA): TGTGCCAGCAGAACCGGGACTGAGTCCTACGAGCAGTACTTC. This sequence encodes CASRTGTESYEQYF.

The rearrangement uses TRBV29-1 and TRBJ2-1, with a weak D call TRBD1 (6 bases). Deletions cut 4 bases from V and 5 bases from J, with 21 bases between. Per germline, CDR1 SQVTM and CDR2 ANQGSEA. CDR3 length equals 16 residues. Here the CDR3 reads CSVGRTVADRDNEQFF. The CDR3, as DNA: TGCAGCGTTGGTAGGACAGTCGCGGACAGAGACAATGAGCAGTTCTTC.

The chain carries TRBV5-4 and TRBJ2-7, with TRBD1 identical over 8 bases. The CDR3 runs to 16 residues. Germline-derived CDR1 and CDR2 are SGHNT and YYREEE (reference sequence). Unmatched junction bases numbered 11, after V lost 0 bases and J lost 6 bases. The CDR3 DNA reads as TGTGCCAGCAGCTTGGCAGGGGTGGACAGGGCCAGCGAGCAGTACTTC. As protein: CASSLAGVDRASEQYF.

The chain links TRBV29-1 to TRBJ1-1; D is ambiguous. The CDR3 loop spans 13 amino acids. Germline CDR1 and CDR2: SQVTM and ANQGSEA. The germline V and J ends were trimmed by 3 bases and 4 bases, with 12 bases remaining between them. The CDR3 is CSVEEGGLTEAFF. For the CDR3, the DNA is TGCAGCGTTGAGGAGGGAGGGCTCACTGAAGCTTTCTTT.

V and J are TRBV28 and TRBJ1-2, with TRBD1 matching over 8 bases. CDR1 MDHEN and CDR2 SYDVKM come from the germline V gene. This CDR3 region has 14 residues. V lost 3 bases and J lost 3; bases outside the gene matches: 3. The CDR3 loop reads CASSFQGADYGYTF. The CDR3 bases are TGTGCCAGCAGTTTTCAGGGGGCGGACTATGGCTACACCTTC.

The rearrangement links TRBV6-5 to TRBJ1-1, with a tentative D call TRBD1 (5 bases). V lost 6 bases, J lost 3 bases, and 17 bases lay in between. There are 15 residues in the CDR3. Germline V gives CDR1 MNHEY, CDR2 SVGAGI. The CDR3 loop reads CASSPTGMADTEAFF. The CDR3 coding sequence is TGTGCCAGCAGCCCCACAGGTATGGCGGACACTGAAGCTTTCTTT.

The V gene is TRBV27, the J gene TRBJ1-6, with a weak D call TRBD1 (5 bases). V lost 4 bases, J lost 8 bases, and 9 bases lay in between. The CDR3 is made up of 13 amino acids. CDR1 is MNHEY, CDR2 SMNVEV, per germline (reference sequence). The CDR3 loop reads CASSYTGHSPLHF. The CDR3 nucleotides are TGTGCCAGCAGTTATACAGGCCATTCACCCCTCCACTTT.